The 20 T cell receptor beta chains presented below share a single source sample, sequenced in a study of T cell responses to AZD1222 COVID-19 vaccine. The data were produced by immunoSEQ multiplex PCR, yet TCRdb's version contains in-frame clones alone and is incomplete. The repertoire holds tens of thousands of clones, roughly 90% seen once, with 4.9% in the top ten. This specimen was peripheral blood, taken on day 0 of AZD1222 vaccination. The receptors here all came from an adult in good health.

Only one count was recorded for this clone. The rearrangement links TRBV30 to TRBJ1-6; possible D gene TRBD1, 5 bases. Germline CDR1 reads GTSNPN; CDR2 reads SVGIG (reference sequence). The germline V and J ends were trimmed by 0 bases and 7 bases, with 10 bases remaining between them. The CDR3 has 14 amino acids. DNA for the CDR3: TGTGCCTGGAGTGTACGGGGGTCCAATTCACCCCTCCACTTT. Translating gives CAWSVRGSNSPLHF.

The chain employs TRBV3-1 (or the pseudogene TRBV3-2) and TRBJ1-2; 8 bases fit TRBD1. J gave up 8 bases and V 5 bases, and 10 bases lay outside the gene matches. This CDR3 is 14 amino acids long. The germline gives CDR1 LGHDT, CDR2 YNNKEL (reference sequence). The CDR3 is CASSKQGVEGGYTF. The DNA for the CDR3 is TGTGCCAGCAGCAAACAGGGGGTTGAGGGAGGCTACACCTTC.

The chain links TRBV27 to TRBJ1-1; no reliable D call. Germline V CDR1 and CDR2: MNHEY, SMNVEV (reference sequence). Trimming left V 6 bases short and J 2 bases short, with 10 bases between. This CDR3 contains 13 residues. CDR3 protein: CASRQTSNTEAFF. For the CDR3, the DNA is TGTGCCAGCAGGCAGACAAGCAACACTGAAGCTTTCTTT.

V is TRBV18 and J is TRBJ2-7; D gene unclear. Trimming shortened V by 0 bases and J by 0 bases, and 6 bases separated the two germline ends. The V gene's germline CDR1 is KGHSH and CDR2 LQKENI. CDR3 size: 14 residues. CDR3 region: CASSPPLGSYEQYF. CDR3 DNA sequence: TGTGCCAGCTCACCACCGCTAGGCTCCTACGAGCAGTACTTC.

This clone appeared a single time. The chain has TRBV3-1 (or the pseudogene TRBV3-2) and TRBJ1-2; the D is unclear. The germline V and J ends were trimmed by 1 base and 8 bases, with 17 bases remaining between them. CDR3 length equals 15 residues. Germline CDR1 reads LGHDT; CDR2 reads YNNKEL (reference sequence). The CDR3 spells CASSQGEIHSRGYTF. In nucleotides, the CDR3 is TGTGCCAGCAGCCAAGGGGAAATCCATTCGAGAGGCTACACCTTC.

The chain's CDR3 is CASSPRLGDTEAFF. CDR3 nucleotide sequence: TGTGCCAGCAGCCCCAGGTTAGGGGACACTGAAGCTTTCTTT. The genes are TRBV7-3 and TRBJ1-1; a weak D match, TRBD1 (5 bases). The CDR3 is made up of 14 amino acids. Germline V lookup: CDR1 SGHTA, CDR2 FQGTGA. The ends were cut back, 5 bases at V and 3 bases at J, with 13 bases in the middle.

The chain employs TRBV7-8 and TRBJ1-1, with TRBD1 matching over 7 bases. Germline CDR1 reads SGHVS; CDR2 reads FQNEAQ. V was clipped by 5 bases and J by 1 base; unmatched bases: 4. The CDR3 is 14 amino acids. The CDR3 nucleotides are TGTGCCAGCAGCAACCGACAGGGGAACACTGAAGCTTTCTTT. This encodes CASSNRQGNTEAFF.

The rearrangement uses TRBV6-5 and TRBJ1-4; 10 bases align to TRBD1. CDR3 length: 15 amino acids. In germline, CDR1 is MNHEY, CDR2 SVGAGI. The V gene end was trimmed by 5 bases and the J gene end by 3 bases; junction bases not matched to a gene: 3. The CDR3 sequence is CASSRQGAANEKLFF. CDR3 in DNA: TGTGCCAGCAGTAGACAGGGGGCTGCTAATGAAAAACTGTTTTTT.

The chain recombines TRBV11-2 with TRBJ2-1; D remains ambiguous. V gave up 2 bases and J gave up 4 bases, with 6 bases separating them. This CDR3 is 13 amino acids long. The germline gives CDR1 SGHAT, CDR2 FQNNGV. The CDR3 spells CASSLRRYNEQFF. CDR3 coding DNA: TGTGCCAGCAGCTTACGCAGATACAATGAGCAGTTCTTC.

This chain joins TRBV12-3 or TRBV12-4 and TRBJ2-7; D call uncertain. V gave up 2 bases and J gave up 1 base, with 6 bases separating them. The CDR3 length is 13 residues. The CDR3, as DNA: TGTGCCAGCAGTTTAACAGCATCCTACGAGCAGTACTTC. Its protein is CASSLTASYEQYF.

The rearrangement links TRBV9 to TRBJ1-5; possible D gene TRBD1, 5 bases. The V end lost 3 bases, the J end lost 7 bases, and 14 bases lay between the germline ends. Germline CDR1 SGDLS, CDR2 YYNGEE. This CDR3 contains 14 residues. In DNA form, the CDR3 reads TGTGCCAGCAGCGAGGGGACGGGAAGACAGCCCCAGCATTTT. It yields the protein CASSEGTGRQPQHF. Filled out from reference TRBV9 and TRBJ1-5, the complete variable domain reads DSGVTQTPKHLITATGQRVTLRCSPRSGDLSVYWYQQSLDQGLQFLIQYYNGEERAKGNILERFSAQQFPDLHSELNLSSLELGDSALYFCASSEGTGRQPQHFGDGTRLSIL.

The CDR3 DNA follows: TGTGCCAGCAGCCGAAACTATGGCTACACCTTC. Translating it yields CASSRNYGYTF. J is TRBJ1-2 and V is TRBV3-1 (or the pseudogene TRBV3-2); D unresolved. The germline CDR1 and CDR2 sequences are LGHDT and YNNKEL (reference sequence). The V gene lost 4 bases and the J gene lost 2 bases, with 2 bases spanning the gap. CDR3 length: 11 residues.

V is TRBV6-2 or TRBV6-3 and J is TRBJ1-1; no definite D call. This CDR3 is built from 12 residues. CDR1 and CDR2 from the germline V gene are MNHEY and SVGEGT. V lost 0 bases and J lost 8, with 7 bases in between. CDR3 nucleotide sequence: TGTGCCAGCAGTTACTCCGGGTCAGAAGCTTTCTTT. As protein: CASSYSGSEAFF.

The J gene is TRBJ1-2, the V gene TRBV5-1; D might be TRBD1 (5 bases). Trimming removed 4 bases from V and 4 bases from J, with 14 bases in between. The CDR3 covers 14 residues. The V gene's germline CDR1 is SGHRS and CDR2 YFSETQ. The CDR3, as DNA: TGCGCCAGCAGCCCAGAGGGGCGCCCCTATGGCTACACCTTC. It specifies CASSPEGRPYGYTF.

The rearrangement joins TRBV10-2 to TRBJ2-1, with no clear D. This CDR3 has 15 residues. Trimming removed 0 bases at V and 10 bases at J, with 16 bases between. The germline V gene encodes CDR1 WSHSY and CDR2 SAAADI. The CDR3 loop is CASSESESYGLEQFF. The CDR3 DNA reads TGCGCCAGCAGTGAGTCTGAAAGCTATGGTTTGGAGCAGTTCTTC.

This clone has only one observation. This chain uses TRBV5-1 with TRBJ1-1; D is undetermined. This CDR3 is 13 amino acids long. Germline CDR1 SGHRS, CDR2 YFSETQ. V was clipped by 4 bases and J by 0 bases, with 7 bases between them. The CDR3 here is CASSAQLNTEAFF. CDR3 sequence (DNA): TGCGCCAGCAGCGCACAGTTGAACACTGAAGCTTTCTTT.

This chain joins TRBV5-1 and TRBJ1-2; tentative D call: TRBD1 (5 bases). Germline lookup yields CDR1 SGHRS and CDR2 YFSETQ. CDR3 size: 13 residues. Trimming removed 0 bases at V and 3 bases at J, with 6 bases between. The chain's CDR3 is CASSLGGDYGYTF. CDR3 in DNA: TGCGCCAGCAGCTTGGGGGGCGACTATGGCTACACCTTC.

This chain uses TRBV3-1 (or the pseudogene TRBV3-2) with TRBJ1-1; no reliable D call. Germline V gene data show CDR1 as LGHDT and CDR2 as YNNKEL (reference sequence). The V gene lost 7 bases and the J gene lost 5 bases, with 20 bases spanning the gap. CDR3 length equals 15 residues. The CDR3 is CASTSRGRTGTEAFF. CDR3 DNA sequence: TGTGCCAGCACCTCCCGAGGCAGAACTGGGACTGAAGCTTTCTTT.

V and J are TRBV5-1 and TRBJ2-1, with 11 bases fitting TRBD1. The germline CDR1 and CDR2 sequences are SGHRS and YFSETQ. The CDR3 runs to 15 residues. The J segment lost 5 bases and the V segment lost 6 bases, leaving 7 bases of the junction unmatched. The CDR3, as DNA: TGCGCCAGCATCCTCCGGGACAGGGGGGACAATGAGCAGTTCTTC. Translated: CASILRDRGDNEQFF.

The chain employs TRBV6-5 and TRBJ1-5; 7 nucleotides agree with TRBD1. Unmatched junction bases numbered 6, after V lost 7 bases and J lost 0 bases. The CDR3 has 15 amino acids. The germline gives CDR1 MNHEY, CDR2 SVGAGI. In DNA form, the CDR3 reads TGTGCCAGCACTCCACAGGGGTATAGCAATCAGCCCCAGCATTTT. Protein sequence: CASTPQGYSNQPQHF.